This entry lists 21 T cell receptor beta chains sequenced from one sample in a study of shared clonotypes between healthy human individuals. The protocol was immunoSEQ multiplex PCR, while the TCRdb copy is restricted to in-frame clones and leaves out a portion. The data show just over 2,000,000 clones, roughly 94% seen once. Sequencing used naive CD4+ T cells sorted from blood. Subset specified: CD45RA+ positively selected. Source of these receptors: a man aged 18 to 30 in good health.

The chain is built from TRBV28 and TRBJ1-2; D remains unclear. The length of the CDR3 is 11 residues. Trimming pared 1 base from V and 11 bases from J, leaving 8 bases between. The germline V gene encodes CDR1 MDHEN and CDR2 SYDVKM. CDR3 sequence reads: CASSLFPEYTF. Written as DNA, the CDR3 is TGTGCCAGCAGTTTATTCCCGGAGTACACCTTC.

The genes are TRBV6-1 and TRBJ1-1; a weak D match, TRBD1 (6 bases). V lost 5 bases and J lost 3, with 10 bases in between. The V gene's germline CDR1 is MNHNS and CDR2 SASEGT. The CDR3 sequence is 13 residues long. This CDR3 reads CASSRQEDTEAFF. The CDR3 DNA reads as TGTGCCAGCAGTCGACAGGAGGACACTGAAGCTTTCTTT.

The chain has TRBV28 and TRBJ1-2, with TRBD1 matching over 7 bases. The CDR3 has 14 residues. J was trimmed by 3 bases and V by 5 bases; bases with no gene match: 6. Per germline, CDR1 MDHEN and CDR2 SYDVKM. The CDR3 coding sequence is TGTGCCAGCAGTCAAATCACAGGGGACTATGGCTACACCTTC. The encoded protein is CASSQITGDYGYTF.

Concerning this clone: Other DNA sequences within the sample encode an identical CDR3. The genes are TRBV2 and TRBJ2-3; possible D gene TRBD2, 6 bases. Trimming took off 8 bases at V and 5 bases at J, with 14 bases between the two ends. Germline-derived CDR1 and CDR2 are SNHLY and FYNNEI. The CDR3 is 13 amino acids. The CDR3 spells CASSTGRGDTQYF. Here the CDR3 DNA reads TGTGCCAGCTCAACCGGGCGGGGAGATACGCAGTATTTT.

This clone was seen just once. CDR3 residues: CASSLRGKIHEQFF. The CDR3 bases are TGTGCCAGCAGCTTACGGGGAAAGATTCATGAGCAGTTCTTC. This rearrangement joins TRBV11-2 to TRBJ2-1, with a possible D match to TRBD2 (5 bases). Germline V gene sequence: CDR1 SGHAT, CDR2 FQNNGV. V lost 2 bases to trimming and J lost 8 bases, with 13 bases between them. The CDR3 has 14 amino acids. The full variable domain, in which reference TRBV11-2 and TRBJ2-1 provide the parts outside the CDR3, is EAGVAQSPRYKIIEKRQSVAFWCNPISGHATLYWYQQILGQGPKLLIQFQNNGVVDDSQLPKDRFSAERLKGVDSTLKIQPAKLEDSAVYLCASSLRGKIHEQFFGPGTRLTVL.

Notes on this clone: Distinct nucleotide sequences in the sample also encode this CDR3. This chain connects TRBV18 to TRBJ2-3, with 13 bases that match TRBD2. Germline CDR1 is KGHSH and CDR2 is LQKENI. V was pared by 3 bases and J by 1 base, with 4 bases of the junction left unmatched. There are 17 residues in the CDR3. The CDR3 spells CASSPLGLAGGTDTQYF. CDR3 DNA: TGTGCCAGCTCACCTCTCGGACTAGCGGGGGGCACAGATACGCAGTATTTT.

Only one count was recorded for this clone. The V gene is TRBV2, the J gene TRBJ1-2; a weak D match, TRBD1 (5 bases). The CDR3 loop spans 15 amino acids. Trimming left V 8 bases short and J 7 bases short, with 23 bases between. Germline V gene sequence: CDR1 SNHLY, CDR2 FYNNEI. The CDR3 region has the DNA TGTGCCAGCTATCCAAATAGTCGGCAGGGAGGTGGCTACACCTTC. Translating gives CASYPNSRQGGGYTF.

The chain carries TRBV6-6 and TRBJ2-7; 9 bases line up with TRBD1. CDR1 is MNHNY, CDR2 SVGAGI, per germline (reference sequence). V was pared by 6 bases and J by 4 bases, with 4 bases of the junction left unmatched. The CDR3 consists of 13 residues. This CDR3 is CASRTGGWYEQYF. CDR3 coding DNA: TGTGCCAGCAGGACAGGGGGGTGGTACGAGCAGTACTTC.

This rearrangement joins TRBV7-2 to TRBJ2-5; TRBD2 might be the D (6 bases). The CDR3 is 15 amino acids. CDR1 is SGHTA and CDR2 is FQGNSA in the germline V gene. V was pared by 0 bases and J by 1 base, with 9 bases between. This CDR3 is CASSLAGGLQETQYF. The DNA for the CDR3 is TGTGCCAGCAGCTTAGCGGGAGGCCTCCAAGAGACCCAGTACTTC.

This chain links TRBV7-6 with TRBJ2-3; D remains ambiguous. Germline V gene lookup returns CDR1 SGHVS and CDR2 FNYEAQ. The CDR3 is made up of 16 amino acids. The V and J ends lost 4 bases and 0 bases respectively, with 14 bases between them. The CDR3 sequence is CASSSRISASTDTQYF. In DNA, the CDR3 is TGTGCCAGCAGCTCCCGAATCAGTGCTAGCACAGATACGCAGTATTTT.

As concerns this clone: Other DNA sequences in the sample encode the same CDR3. The rearrangement joins TRBV10-3 to TRBJ2-3; no definite D call. The CDR3 loop spans 14 amino acids. CDR1 and CDR2 (germline): ENHRY, SYGVKD. V shed 0 bases and J shed 3 bases, with 7 bases lying between them. In DNA, the CDR3 is TGTGCCATCAGTGAGTCGGGTTCAACAGATACGCAGTATTTT. Protein product: CAISESGSTDTQYF.

DNA of the CDR3: TGTGCCAGCAGTGGAGGGATTTCCGGAAACACCATATATTTT. Translating gives CASSGGISGNTIYF. This rearrangement joins TRBV2 to TRBJ1-3; D remains ambiguous. The CDR3 has 14 residues. Germline CDR1 and CDR2: SNHLY and FYNNEI. V was clipped by 4 bases and J by 4 bases, with 11 bases between them.

The chain uses TRBV6-1 and TRBJ2-3, with D perhaps TRBD1 (6 bases). V was shortened by 6 bases and J by 3 bases, with 13 bases between the two germline ends. Germline CDR1 reads MNHNS; CDR2 reads SASEGT. The length of the CDR3 is 14 residues. CDR3 nucleotide sequence: TGTGCCAGCAGCCACAGCACAGGGACAGATACGCAGTATTTT. Residues: CASSHSTGTDTQYF.

The chain links TRBV7-9 to TRBJ2-5, with D perhaps matching TRBD2 (6 bases). V lost 7 bases and J lost 6, with 18 bases in between. CDR1 is SEHNR and CDR2 is FQNEAQ in the germline V gene (reference sequence). The CDR3 has 14 residues. The CDR3 reads CASTRGGGIKTQYF. The CDR3 bases are TGTGCCAGCACCCGGGGAGGAGGGATCAAGACCCAGTACTTC.

Regarding this clone: The sample has other DNA sequences that encode this CDR3 too. The chain has TRBV5-1 and TRBJ1-1; 8 nucleotides agree with TRBD1. This CDR3 has 14 residues. V lost 4 bases and J lost 4; bases outside the gene matches: 6. Germline assignment: CDR1 SGHRS and CDR2 YFSETQ. CDR3 DNA sequence: TGCGCCAGCAGCACCGGGACAGGAGGCACTGAAGCTTTCTTT. The encoded protein is CASSTGTGGTEAFF. The full variable domain, with the rest looked up from reference TRBV5-1 and TRBJ1-1, is KAGVTQTPRYLIKTRGQQVTLSCSPISGHRSVSWYQQTPGQGLQFLFEYFSETQRNKGNFPGRFSGRQFSNSRSEMNVSTLELGDSALYLCASSTGTGGTEAFFGQGTRLTVV.

The rearrangement links TRBV5-4 to TRBJ2-1, with TRBD2 matching over 8 bases. The CDR3 covers 14 residues. Looked up from germline, CDR1 is SGHNT and CDR2 is YYREEE (reference sequence). Unmatched junction bases numbered 4, after V lost 1 base and J lost 7 bases. The CDR3 sequence: CASSLQREGNEQFF. For the CDR3, the DNA is TGTGCCAGCAGCTTGCAACGGGAGGGTAATGAGCAGTTCTTC.

V and J are TRBV2 and TRBJ2-5, with 10 bases that match TRBD1. This CDR3 region has 13 residues. Germline trimming cut 6 bases from V and 4 bases from J; bases unmatched to any gene: 2. Per the germline V gene, CDR1 is SNHLY and CDR2 is FYNNEI. CDR3 loop: CASRWDRGETQYF. The DNA of the CDR3 is TGTGCCAGCAGGTGGGACAGGGGAGAGACCCAGTACTTC. Filled out from reference TRBV2 and TRBJ2-5, the complete variable domain reads EPEVTQTPSHQVTQMGQEVILRCVPISNHLYFYWYRQILGQKVEFLVSFYNNEISEKSEIFDDQFSVERPDGSNFTLKIRSTKLEDSAMYFCASRWDRGETQYFGPGTRLLVL.

This chain joins TRBV6-1 and TRBJ2-1, with 8 bases matching TRBD2. Trimming at V came to 10 bases and at J to 9 bases, leaving 8 bases not matched to a gene. Looked up from germline, CDR1 is MNHNS and CDR2 is SASEGT. The CDR3 contains 12 residues. CDR3 region: CATFSGKGEQFF. The CDR3 nucleotides are TGTGCCACCTTTAGCGGGAAAGGTGAGCAGTTCTTC.

The chain is built from TRBV14 and TRBJ1-4; D remains unclear. The germline V gene has CDR1 SGHDN and CDR2 FVKESK. The CDR3 extends over 15 amino acids. V was shortened by 1 base and J by 0 bases, with 6 bases between the two germline ends. The CDR3 DNA is TGTGCCAGCAGCCAAGGTTACGCAACTAATGAAAAACTGTTTTTT. This sequence encodes CASSQGYATNEKLFF.

The chain uses TRBV11-2 and TRBJ1-2; 8 nucleotides align to TRBD1. Looked up from germline, CDR1 is SGHAT and CDR2 is FQNNGV. After removal of 7 bases from V and 0 bases from J, the junction contained 7 bases not matched to a gene. The CDR3 length is 15 residues. The CDR3 nucleotides are TGTGCCAGCAACTCGGGGACAGGAGCTAACTATGGCTACACCTTC. Translating it yields CASNSGTGANYGYTF.

The gene calls are TRBV5-1 and TRBJ2-5; 9 positions agree with TRBD1. The DNA end lines up better with TRBJ2-7; the J call may be wrong. The CDR3 is 14 amino acids. The V gene's germline CDR1 is SGHRS and CDR2 YFSETQ. CDR3 loop: CASSSGTGIYEQYF. Written as DNA, the CDR3 is TGCGCCAGCAGCTCCGGGACAGGGATCTACGAGCAGTACTTC.